The source of this T cell receptor (beta chain) is a study of cytomegalovirus exposure and HLA in healthy donors. Study results and caveats: Most CMV-associated TCR beta chains were later found to appear HLA-restricted.

PCR used 60 Vbeta primers and 13 Jbeta primers. Profiling relied on immunoSEQ multiplex PCR, and the TCRdb table lists in-frame clones only, not all of them. Of 90,000 to 120,000 clones in the sample, approximately 76% were seen once. Germline V CDR1 and CDR2: SGHVS, FNYEAQ. V lost 4 bases, J lost 4 bases, and 9 bases stayed unmatched. The CDR3 extends over 16 amino acids. This clone occurred once. Antigen: not known. Sequencing input: PBMCs. V gene TRBV7-6 combines with J gene TRBJ2-5; TRBD1 matches at 10 bases. The sequence came from a man younger than 35 in good health and CMV-seronegative. The CDR3 coding sequence is TGTGCCAGCAGCTACTCCCCGGGACAGGGGCTAGAGACCCAGTACTTC. Amino acids: CASSYSPGQGLETQYF.